This T cell receptor (beta chain) was sequenced for a study of blood T cell repertoires in COVID-19. Study information: Acute and convalescent COVID-19 specimens originated in the United States, Italy and Spain. T cells, B-cell-depleted T cells, or PBMCs supplied cDNA or gDNA.

In the original processing: Cell counts per sample came from amplifying reference gene primers. Clones were read by immunoSEQ multiplex PCR, and TCRdb kept only the in-frame ones, dropping some. The V and J calls and clone size come from that table; D and trimming were worked out from the DNA. This table holds about 210,000 clones, around 80% found once. This CDR3 comprises 14 residues. Trimming stripped 1 base from V and 12 bases from J, with 13 bases between. Per germline, CDR1 MGHRA and CDR2 YSYEKL. V gene TRBV4-1 combines with J gene TRBJ1-6; D call uncertain. Material for sequencing was peripheral blood. This receptor was identified in a woman aged 40 to 50 with acute or convalescent COVID-19. In DNA form, the CDR3 reads TGCGCCAGCAGCCAAGCGCTCTATCCCCGACCCCTCCACTTT. Its translation: CASSQALYPRPLHF.